This TCR beta chain was sequenced in a study of human T cells and chemical hapten exposure. Via MiXCR, TCRdb re-called the RACE reads, giving one row per CDR3 protein. The sample has tens of thousands of distinct CDR3 sequences, 8% to 10% seen once. Stated time point: pre-sensitization, week 0. As to treatment: therapeutic diphenylcyclopropenone sensitization with weekly scalp DPC. This clonotype was counted ten times or more. Germline V CDR1 and CDR2: SNHLY, FYNNEI. This CDR3 comprises 12 residues. Trimming stripped 5 bases from V and 5 bases from J, with 7 bases between. This receptor was obtained from a woman aged 35 to 49 with alopecia areata. Some clones in this sample may be carry-over from other donors' samples. This rearrangement joins TRBV2 to TRBJ1-5; tentative D call: TRBD1 (6 bases). The material sequenced was whole blood, taken in connection with sensitization to the hapten diphenylcyclopropenone (DPC). Written as DNA, the CDR3 is TGTGCCAGCAGTTCAGGGGATCAGCCCCAGCATTTT. Translated, it gives CASSSGDQPQHF.